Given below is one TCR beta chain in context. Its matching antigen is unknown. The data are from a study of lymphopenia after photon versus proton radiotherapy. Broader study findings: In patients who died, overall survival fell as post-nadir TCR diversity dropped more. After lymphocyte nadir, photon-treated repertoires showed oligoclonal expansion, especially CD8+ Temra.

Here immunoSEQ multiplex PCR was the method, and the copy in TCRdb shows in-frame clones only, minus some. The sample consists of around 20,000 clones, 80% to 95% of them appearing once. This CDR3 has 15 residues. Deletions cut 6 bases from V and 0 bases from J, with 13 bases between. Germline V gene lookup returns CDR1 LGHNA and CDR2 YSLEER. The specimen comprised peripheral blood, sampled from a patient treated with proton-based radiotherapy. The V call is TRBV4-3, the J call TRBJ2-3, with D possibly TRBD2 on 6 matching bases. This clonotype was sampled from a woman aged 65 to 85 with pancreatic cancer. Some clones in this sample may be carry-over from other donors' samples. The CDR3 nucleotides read TGCGCCAGCAGTTCCCTAGCGACTAGCACAGATACGCAGTATTTT. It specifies CASSSLATSTDTQYF.